This T cell receptor (beta chain) was recovered during a study of blood T cell repertoires in COVID-19. The CDR3 totals 15 residues. Losses at the gene ends were 7 bases for V and 5 bases for J; bases not matched to a gene: 12. CDR1 and CDR2 from the germline V gene are SGDLS and YYNGEE. This clone was observed a single time. The data were produced by immunoSEQ multiplex PCR, yet TCRdb's version contains in-frame clones alone and is incomplete. Of hundreds of thousands of clones listed, less than 85% are singletons. The sequenced material came from peripheral blood. This sequence was found in a woman between 18 and 29 years old with acute or convalescent COVID-19. The V call is TRBV9, the J call TRBJ1-5, with 7 bases aligning to TRBD1. The CDR3 protein is CASEEDRQGYQPQHF. For the CDR3, the DNA is TGTGCCAGCGAAGAAGATCGACAGGGCTATCAGCCCCAGCATTTT.